The 5 T cell receptor beta chains below all came from one sample that was sequenced in a study of blood T cell repertoires in COVID-19. Profiled with immunoSEQ multiplex PCR; TCRdb holds only in-frame clones, not every one. The table shows 110,000 to 150,000 clones, with 70% to 90% occurring only once. The sequencing sample was made of peripheral blood. These receptors were taken from a woman aged 60-75 years with acute or convalescent COVID-19.

The chain joins TRBV5-1 to TRBJ2-1; TRBD1 might be the D (5 bases). CDR3 size: 14 residues. Germline CDR1 and CDR2: SGHRS and YFSETQ. Trimming took off 0 bases at V and 5 bases at J, with 9 bases between the two ends. CDR3 nucleotides: TGCGCCAGCAGCTTGGCGGACACCGACAATGAGCAGTTCTTC. Its protein is CASSLADTDNEQFF.

This clone was detected once. The rearrangement joins TRBV29-1 to TRBJ1-1; D not certain. Germline V lookup: CDR1 SQVTM, CDR2 ANQGSEA. This CDR3 comprises 15 residues. V was shortened by 4 bases and J by 3 bases, with 18 bases between the two germline ends. In nucleotides, the CDR3 is TGCAGCGTTGTACTAGGCACTTTGGACGACACTGAAGCTTTCTTT. Translating it yields CSVVLGTLDDTEAFF. Variable domain in full (rest from reference TRBV29-1 and TRBJ1-1): SAVISQKPSRDICQRGTSLTIQCQVDSQVTMMFWYRQQPGQSLTLIATANQGSEATYESGFVIDKFPISRPNLTFSTLTVSNMSPEDSSIYLCSVVLGTLDDTEAFFGQGTRLTVV.

V gene TRBV5-1 combines with J gene TRBJ1-1, with no clear D. Deletions cut 7 bases from V and 2 bases from J, with 9 bases between. Germline CDR1 SGHRS, CDR2 YFSETQ. The CDR3 has 12 amino acids. Here the CDR3 reads CASGGLNTEAFF. The CDR3 DNA is TGCGCCAGCGGTGGGCTCAACACTGAAGCTTTCTTT.

This clone was observed a handful of times. The V and J genes are TRBV5-1 and TRBJ1-3; a weak D match, TRBD1 (5 bases). V dropped 4 bases and J dropped 4 bases, with 15 bases sitting between them. The CDR3 extends over 15 amino acids. Germline-derived CDR1 and CDR2 are SGHRS and YFSETQ. CDR3: CASSIPTVTGNTIYF. The CDR3 nucleotides read TGCGCCAGCAGCATACCGACAGTTACGGGAAACACCATATATTTT. The full variable domain, in which reference TRBV5-1 and TRBJ1-3 provide the parts outside the CDR3, is KAGVTQTPRYLIKTRGQQVTLSCSPISGHRSVSWYQQTPGQGLQFLFEYFSETQRNKGNFPGRFSGRQFSNSRSEMNVSTLELGDSALYLCASSIPTVTGNTIYFGEGSWLTVV.

J is TRBJ1-1 and V is TRBV7-9; D gene unclear. The CDR3 sequence is 13 residues long. Germline-derived CDR1 and CDR2 are SEHNR and FQNEAQ (reference sequence). V gave up 4 bases and J gave up 5 bases, with 11 bases separating them. The CDR3 DNA reads TGTGCCAGCAGCTCTAATTCATGGACTGAAGCTTTCTTT. This codes for CASSSNSWTEAFF.